These T cell receptor beta chains were read from a single sample in a study of high-grade serous ovarian cancer treatment subgroups. Data came from immunoSEQ multiplex PCR; TCRdb stores just in-frame clones and leaves some out. The profile shows just over 35,000 clones, 75% to 85% of them singletons. Specimen: tumor tissue. The source of these receptors is a human donor with high-grade serous ovarian cancer. The CDR3 runs from the conserved cysteine through the conserved F or W. A D gene is named only where the DNA matches it firmly. The listing skips clone size in some rows; elsewhere it reads once, few, many or a size class.

NA,NA,TRBJ1-2,TRBV28,TGTGCCAGCAGAACCCGGGCGTTAGCTAACTATGGCTACACCTTC,CASRTRALANYGYTF
TRBD1,NA,TRBJ1-2,TRBV19,TGTGCCAGTAGTAGGGGACAGGGGGGTCCCTATGGCTACACCTTC,CASSRGQGGPYGYTF
TRBD2,NA,TRBJ2-7,TRBV5-4,TGTGCCAGCAGCTTGGGGCCTAGCGGGAGGGCCTACGAGCAGTACTTC,CASSLGPSGRAYEQYF
NA,NA,TRBJ2-7,TRBV28,TGTGCCAGCAGTTTCGATCGGCGGAGCTCCTACGAGCAGTACTTC,CASSFDRRSSYEQYF
NA,NA,TRBJ1-1,TRBV7-2,TGTGCCAGCAGCTTAGCCCCCGGCTGGGGGACTGAAGCTTTCTTT,CASSLAPGWGTEAFF
TRBD1,NA,TRBJ2-5,TRBV7-8,TGTGCCAGCAGCTGGGGGACAGGGCGGGAGACCCAGTACTTC,CASSWGTGRETQYF
NA,NA,TRBJ2-7,TRBV10-2,TGCGCCAGCAGTGAAGGCAGTCGCGAGCAGTACTTC,CASSEGSREQYF
NA,NA,TRBJ1-4,TRBV7-9,TGTGCCAGCAGCTTAGGCCGACTTAATGAAAAACTGTTTTTT,CASSLGRLNEKLFF
NA,NA,TRBJ2-5,TRBV5-3,TGTGCCAGAAGCCTGGACTTACTTGGAGAGACCCAGTACTTC,CARSLDLLGETQYF
TRBD2,NA,TRBJ2-1,TRBV27,TGTGCCAGCAGTCATTCGACTAGCGGGAAAGGTTTGGATGAGCAGTTCTTC,CASSHSTSGKGLDEQFF
TRBD1,NA,TRBJ1-1,TRBV6-4,TGTGCCAGCAGTGACTCTGTAAACCGGGACAGGGGGTTCCGGGGTCGCGGCACTGAAGCTTTCTTT,CASSDSVNRDRGFRGRGTEAFF
NA,NA,TRBJ2-3,TRBV29-1,TGCAGCGTTGGTAAACAGGGTAATCCCACAGATACGCAGTATTTT,CSVGKQGNPTDTQYF
TRBD2,NA,TRBJ2-7,TRBV27,TGTGCCAGCAGTTGGACTAGCGGGAGCTACGAGCAGTACTTC,CASSWTSGSYEQYF
TRBD2,NA,TRBJ2-7,TRBV5-6,TGTGCCAGCAGCTGGGGCTTACTAGCGGGAGGCTTCTACGAGCAGTACTTC,CASSWGLLAGGFYEQYF
NA,NA,TRBJ2-7,TRBV5-4,TGTGCCAGCAGCTCAATGACAGGCTCCTACGAGCAGTACTTC,CASSSMTGSYEQYF
NA,NA,TRBJ1-5,TRBV4-3,TGCGCCAGCAGCCAAGATCTGTTCCCCCCCAACAGCAATCAGCCCCAGCATTTT,CASSQDLFPPNSNQPQHF
NA,NA,TRBJ2-7,TRBV5-1,TGCGCCAGCAGCTTGGGTCCGGGGCGAAGCGAGCAGTACTTC,CASSLGPGRSEQYF
NA,NA,TRBJ2-2,TRBV5-6,TGTGCCAGCAGCTTGGTGGGAGCGGTCGGCACCGGGGAGCTGTTTTTT,CASSLVGAVGTGELFF
TRBD1,few,TRBJ1-1,TRBV19,TGTGTTGCGACAGGGGAGACGACTGAAGCTTTCTTT,CVATGETTEAFF
TRBD1,NA,TRBJ1-4,TRBV4-2,TGTGCCAGCAGCCCTTGGGACAGGGGAAATGAAAAACTGTTTTTT,CASSPWDRGNEKLFF
NA,once,TRBJ1-2,TRBV21-1,TGTGCCAGCAGTCACCAAACTATTCCGGAGACCAACTATGGCTACACCTTC,CASSHQTIPETNYGYTF
NA,NA,TRBJ1-2,TRBV7-9,TGTGCCAGCAGCTTAGAAGGGCCCAACTATGGCTACACCTTC,CASSLEGPNYGYTF
TRBD1,once,TRBJ2-7,TRBV27,TGTGCCAGCAGTTTGGAGACAGGGTCTTACGAGCAGTACTTC,CASSLETGSYEQYF
NA,NA,TRBJ1-2,TRBV5-4,TGTGCCAGCAGCTTCAGAGCTAACTATGGCTACACCTTC,CASSFRANYGYTF
NA,NA,TRBJ1-5,TRBV6-5,TGTGCCAGCAGTTACCTAGCACGGGGGAATCAGCCCCAGCATTTT,CASSYLARGNQPQHF